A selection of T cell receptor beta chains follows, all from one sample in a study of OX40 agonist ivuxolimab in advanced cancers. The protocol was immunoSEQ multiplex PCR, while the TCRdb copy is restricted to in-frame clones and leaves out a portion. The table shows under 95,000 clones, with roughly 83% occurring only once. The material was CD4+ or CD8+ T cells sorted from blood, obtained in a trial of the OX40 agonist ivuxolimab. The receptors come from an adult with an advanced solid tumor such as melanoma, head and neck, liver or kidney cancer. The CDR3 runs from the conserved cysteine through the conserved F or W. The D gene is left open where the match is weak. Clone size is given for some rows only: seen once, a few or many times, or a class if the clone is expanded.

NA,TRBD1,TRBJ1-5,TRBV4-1,TGCGCCAGCAGCCAAGCCGGACAGGCCCGAAATCAGCCCCAGCATTTT,CASSQAGQARNQPQHF
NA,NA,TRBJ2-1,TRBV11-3,TGTGCCAGCAGCCCTTCTTTCGCGGTCTCCTACAATGAGCAGTTCTTC,CASSPSFAVSYNEQFF
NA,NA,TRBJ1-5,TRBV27,TGTGCCAGCAGTTTCTCAGGGAATAGCAATCAGCCCCAGCATTTT,CASSFSGNSNQPQHF
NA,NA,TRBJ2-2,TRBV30,TGTGCCTGGAGTGTTGTGTTGAACACCGGGGAGCTGTTTTTT,CAWSVVLNTGELFF
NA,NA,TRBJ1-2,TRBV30,TGTGCCTGGAGTGGGGACACTAATGGCTACACCTTC,CAWSGDTNGYTF
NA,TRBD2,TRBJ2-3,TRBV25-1,TGTGCCAGCAGTGAATGGGGCGGGGGGCCCTCCACAGATACGCAGTATTTT,CASSEWGGGPSTDTQYF
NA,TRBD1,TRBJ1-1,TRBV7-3,TGTGCCAGCAGCCCCCCAGGGGGCACTGAAGCTTTCTTT,CASSPPGGTEAFF
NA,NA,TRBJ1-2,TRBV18,TGTGCCAGCTCACCCGGACAGTCGTACTATGGCTACACCTTC,CASSPGQSYYGYTF
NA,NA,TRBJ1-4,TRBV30,TGTGCCTGGACCCAAGACAGGTTTGAATATGAAAAACTGTTTTTT,CAWTQDRFEYEKLFF
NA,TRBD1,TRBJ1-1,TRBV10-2,TGCGCCAGCTGGGACAGCCGAGAAGCTTTCTTT,CASWDSREAFF
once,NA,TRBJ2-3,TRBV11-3,TGTGCCAGCAGCTTCGCGGGATTGGACACAGATACGCAGTATTTT,CASSFAGLDTDTQYF
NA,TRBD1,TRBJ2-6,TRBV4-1,TGCGCCAGCAGCCCCACAGGGGCTGGGGCCAACGTCCTGACTTTC,CASSPTGAGANVLTF
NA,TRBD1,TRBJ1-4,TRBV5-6,TGTGCCAGCAGCTTAAGGGGACAGGGAAGAGAAAAACTGTTTTTT,CASSLRGQGREKLFF
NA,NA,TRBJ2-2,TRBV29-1,TGCAGCGCCATGGGAGGTGGCACCGGGGAGCTGTTTTTT,CSAMGGGTGELFF
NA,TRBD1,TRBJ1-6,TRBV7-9,TGTGCCAGCAGCGCGGGACAGAATAATTCACCCCTCCACTTT,CASSAGQNNSPLHF
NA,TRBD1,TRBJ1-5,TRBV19,TGTGCCAGTAGCCCAAAGGACAGGGGACTCCATCAGCCCCAGCATTTT,CASSPKDRGLHQPQHF
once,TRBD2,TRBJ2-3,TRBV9,TGTGCCAGCAGCGTATTAGCGGGAGAGGCAGATACGCAGTATTTT,CASSVLAGEADTQYF